The TCR beta chain under discussion was sequenced for a study of T cells in Graves' hyperthyroidism and ophthalmopathy. Researchers took RNA transcripts and amplified the TCR beta CDR3 regions from them. The TCR CDR3 was amplified in a first-round RT-PCR using the HTBI primer set. One entry per CDR3 protein results from TCRdb running MiXCR on the multiplex PCR reads. The repertoire holds about 410,000 distinct CDR3 sequences, roughly 14% seen once, with around 13% in the top ten. Ophthalmopathy patients had moderate-to-severe active disease, CAS ≥3, NOSPECS ≥4, and disease duration under 3 months. V was pared by 6 bases and J by 2 bases, with 10 bases between. This CDR3 is 13 amino acids long. CDR1 and CDR2 from the germline V gene are MNHNS and SASEGT. This clonotype was seen more than once but under ten times.

The genes are TRBV6-1 and TRBJ2-5; D remains ambiguous. The sequence derives from a man younger than 35 with Graves' ophthalmopathy. The specimen was blood. This chain's CDR3 is CASSSGIQETQYF. DNA of the CDR3: TGTGCCAGCAGCTCGGGCATTCAAGAGACCCAGTACTTC.